This TCR beta chain was recovered during a study of T cell changes during pregnancy in multiple sclerosis. Per germline, CDR1 GTSNPN and CDR2 SVGIG (reference sequence). The CDR3 runs 12 residues. With 1 base removed from V and 6 bases from J, the gap between germline ends came to 10 bases. TCRdb keeps only in-frame clones here, not all; method: immunoSEQ multiplex PCR. The sample has about 41,000 clones; 90% to 95% are singletons. This sequence joins TRBV30 and TRBJ2-7; TRBD1 might be the D (6 bases). The sequenced sample was CD8+ T cells from peripheral blood mononuclear cells, obtained in the third trimester of pregnancy. The sequence derives from a female donor with multiple sclerosis, enrolled in a pregnancy study. The DNA for the CDR3 is TGTGCCTGGAGTGCACAGGGAATCGAGCAGTACTTC. Translation: CAWSAQGIEQYF.